This record covers a single T cell receptor beta chain. Its antigen is as yet unknown. Treatment of the sample: approximately nine-day PBMC culture with coronavirus spike peptide pools or control peptides (ViraFEST assay). These data belong to a study of vaccination and CD4 T cells after COVID-19. Oncomine TCR Beta short-read sequencing was applied to DNA from cultured CD4+ T cells. Genomic DNA was isolated from cultured CD4+ T cells. TCRdb reprocessed the PCR reads via MiXCR and lists one record per CDR3 protein. Among some 25,000 distinct CDR3 sequences, approximately 60% were seen once, and the ten largest hold roughly a sixth. Whole-study results and caveats: Within the convalescent patients, spike mono-reactivity was found in 304 of 307 vaccine-specific clones. Data came from relatively few convalescent patients and lacked early post-infection timepoints.

Germline values: CDR1 DFQATT, CDR2 SNEGSKA (reference sequence). The CDR3 spans 15 residues. Trimming at V came to 0 bases and at J to 14 bases, leaving 12 bases not matched to a gene. The sequencing used CD4+ T cells from blood, cultured in vitro, collected after SARS-CoV-2 vaccination. This chain uses TRBV20-1 with TRBJ2-1; TRBD2 matches at 11 bases. The clonotype originates from a human donor who received a COVID-19 vaccine. The CDR3 DNA is TGCAGTGCTAGAGATCTTAGCGGGGGGGGCCGGCAGGAGTTCTTC. It translates to CSARDLSGGGRQEFF.